A single T cell receptor beta chain is shown here with its context. What it binds is unknown. The V and J ends lost 6 bases and 2 bases respectively, with 12 bases between them. From germline, CDR1 is MNHEY and CDR2 SVGEGT. CDR3 length: 14 amino acids. This specimen belongs to a study of T cell responses to AZD1222 COVID-19 vaccine. Findings of the study overall: Elevations in Spike-specific TCR breadth and depth followed administration of two AZD1222 doses. The study sampled repertoires only after the peak T cell response. Nearly half of the spike-specific TCRs reportedly recognize variant regions that carry no mutations. Most donors were white British, females outnumbered males, and clonal diversity was possibly underestimated.

The table came from immunoSEQ multiplex PCR; TCRdb's copy has only in-frame clones and leaves some out. This table has some 120,000 clones, about 89% appearing once. The sequence derives from an adult in good health. Sequenced material: peripheral blood, taken on day 0 of AZD1222 vaccination. V usage is TRBV6-2 or TRBV6-3 and J usage is TRBJ2-3, with D hard to call. CDR3 in amino acids: CASSLTESTDTQYF. CDR3 nucleotides: TGTGCCAGCAGCCTCACGGAATCCACAGATACGCAGTATTTT.